These T cell receptor beta chains were read from a single sample in a study of blood T cells in healthy people across ages. TCRdb called the 5' RACE reads again in MiXCR, with one record for every CDR3 protein. Of about 1 million distinct CDR3 sequences in the sample, more than 40% are singletons; the top ten hold 18%. The sequencing sample was made of blood. The origin of the receptors is a woman aged 60-75 years in good health. Both conserved end residues are part of each CDR3. A D gene is named only where the DNA matches it firmly. For some rows the clone size is stated as once, few or many, or as a class when expanded; others skip it.

J gene | clone size | V gene | D gene | CDR3 protein | CDR3 DNA
TRBJ2-1 | few | TRBV13 | - | CASSAIGTDSYNEQFF | TGTGCCAGCAGCGCAATAGGGACGGACTCCTACAATGAGCAGTTCTTC
TRBJ2-7 | few | TRBV2 | - | CASSVWTEDYEQYF | TGTGCCAGCAGTGTGTGGACAGAAGATTACGAGCAGTACTTC
TRBJ2-6 | - | TRBV3-1 | - | CASSRVRRANVLTF | TGTGCCAGCAGCCGGGTCCGAAGGGCCAACGTCCTGACTTTC
TRBJ2-1 | - | TRBV5-6 | - | CASSQQDGNEQFF | TGTGCCAGCAGCCAACAGGACGGCAATGAGCAGTTCTTC
TRBJ2-3 | - | TRBV11-2 | TRBD1 | CASSLESRQGTWGTDTQYF | TGTGCCAGCAGCCTCGAATCGAGACAGGGGACATGGGGCACAGATACGCAGTATTTT
TRBJ2-3 | few | TRBV5-8 | TRBD2 | CASSLGSSGSGWTDTQYF | TGTGCCAGCAGCTTGGGGTCTAGCGGGAGCGGTTGGACAGATACGCAGTATTTT
TRBJ1-6 | - | TRBV4-2 | TRBD1 | CASSHPEAGGDNSPLHF | TGTGCCAGCAGCCACCCCGAGGCAGGGGGTGATAATTCACCCCTCCACTTT
TRBJ2-1 | once | TRBV20-1 | TRBD1 | CSAIQGVGETQFF | TGCAGTGCTATTCAGGGGGTTGGAGAGACCCAGTTCTTC
TRBJ2-5 | - | TRBV10-3 | - | CAISGTTQETQCF | TGTGCCATCAGTGGGACAACCCAAGAGACCCAGTGCTTC
TRBJ2-5 | few | TRBV7-3 | TRBD1 | CASSLYQGAQETQYF | TGTGCCAGCAGCTTATACCAGGGGGCCCAAGAGACCCAGTACTTC
TRBJ2-5 | - | TRBV6-2/TRBV6-3 | - | CASSYSGDRPETQYF | TGTGCCAGCAGTTACTCTGGGGACCGTCCAGAGACCCAGTACTTC
TRBJ2-5 | - | TRBV4-1 | TRBD2 | CASSQLGLAEETQYF | TGCGCCAGCAGCCAACTGGGACTAGCGGAAGAGACCCAGTACTTC
TRBJ2-1 | - | TRBV5-1 | TRBD2 | CASSSNLAGRGGNEQFF | TGCGCCAGCAGCTCAAACTTAGCGGGACGTGGAGGCAATGAGCAGTTCTTC
TRBJ1-5 | - | TRBV18 | - | CASSPTSQGLGNQPQHF | TGTGCCAGCTCACCTACCTCTCAGGGCCTGGGCAATCAGCCCCAGCATTTT
TRBJ2-1 | - | TRBV11-2 | - | CASSHRDRRSYNEQFF | TGTGCCAGCAGCCATCGAGACAGGCGCTCCTACAATGAGCAGTTCTTC